A selection of T cell receptor beta chains follows, all from one sample in a study of vaccination and CD4 T cells after COVID-19. These receptors' targets are unknown. Each CDR3 protein is one row after TCRdb ran MiXCR on the PCR reads. Among 20,000 to 30,000 distinct CDR3 sequences listed, roughly 42% were seen once. Specimen: CD4+ T cells from blood, cultured in vitro. These receptor sequences come from a human donor who had recovered from COVID-19. The CDR3 runs from the conserved cysteine through the conserved F or W. Each record gives: J gene, D gene, clone size, V gene, CDR3 DNA, CDR3 protein. The D gene is left open where the match is weak. Some rows have no size entry. The others give once, few or many, or a class for an expanded clone.

TRBJ2-7,NA,NA,TRBV6-1,TGTGCCAGCAGTGATCAAGTGAGAGCAGCGGCCTCCACCTACGAGCAGTACTTC,CASSDQVRAAASTYEQYF
TRBJ1-2,NA,few,TRBV6-1,TGTGCCAGCCGAAGCTCTAACTATGGCTACACCTTC,CASRSSNYGYTF
TRBJ2-1,TRBD1,NA,TRBV5-5,TGTGCCAGCAGCGTCGGGACAGTCAATGAGCAGTTCTTC,CASSVGTVNEQFF
TRBJ2-1,NA,NA,TRBV4-2,TGTGCCAGCAGTCCAACAGGGTCCTTGGTCAATGAGCAGTTCTTC,CASSPTGSLVNEQFF
TRBJ2-5,TRBD1,few,TRBV20-1,TGCAGTGCTAGAGACGGACAGGGGGTTCAGGAGACCCAGTACTTC,CSARDGQGVQETQYF
TRBJ1-5,NA,few,TRBV6-1,TGTGCCAGCAGTGCTGACAGGTTGGATAGCAATCAGCCCCAGCATTTT,CASSADRLDSNQPQHF
TRBJ2-2,NA,few,TRBV20-1,TGCAGTGCTAGAGCTGGGCTGAACACCGGGGAGCTGTTTTTT,CSARAGLNTGELFF
TRBJ1-1,TRBD1,few,TRBV6-1,TGTGCCAGCAGCCTCATACAGGACAGGCACTTTGAAGCTTTCTTT,CASSLIQDRHFEAFF
TRBJ2-1,TRBD2,few,TRBV6-5,TGTGCCAGCAGTTACTCGATAAGCGGGAGTAATGAGCAGTTCTTC,CASSYSISGSNEQFF
TRBJ1-6,TRBD1,NA,TRBV7-8,TGTGCCAGCAGCCCACAGGACAGGGTCAACAATTCACCCCTCCACTTT,CASSPQDRVNNSPLHF
TRBJ2-3,NA,NA,TRBV7-2,TGTGCCAGCAGACGATTCCTTAGCACAGATACGCAGTATTTT,CASRRFLSTDTQYF
TRBJ2-3,NA,few,TRBV10-1,TGCGCCAGCAGTGGATATCGGGCTCAACCGGGGGGCACAGATACGCAGTATTTT,CASSGYRAQPGGTDTQYF
TRBJ2-3,TRBD2,few,TRBV25-1,TGTGCCAGCATCCCCAGCGGGAGGGCAGATACGCAGTATTTT,CASIPSGRADTQYF
TRBJ1-1,NA,few,TRBV11-2,TGTGCCAGCAGCCCGAACGGACAGCCGAACACTGAAGCTTTCTTT,CASSPNGQPNTEAFF
TRBJ1-6,NA,NA,TRBV19,TGTGCCAGTAGTCCTCTCTGGGATTCACCCCTCCACTTT,CASSPLWDSPLHF
TRBJ1-5,NA,few,TRBV6-1,TGTGCCAGCAGGCCGGGGCATTATAGCAATCAGCCCCAGCATTTT,CASRPGHYSNQPQHF
TRBJ2-3,TRBD2,few,TRBV27,TGTGCCAGCAGTTCTTCAGCGGGGGGGCGAGGGGTGGCAGATACGCAGTATTTT,CASSSSAGGRGVADTQYF
TRBJ2-1,TRBD2,few,TRBV10-3,TGTGCCATCAGTGGGGGACTAGCGGGCAACAATGAGCAGTTCTTC,CAISGGLAGNNEQFF
TRBJ2-7,NA,NA,TRBV12-3/TRBV12-4,TGTGCCAGCACCCAAACCCGTCGAGCAGGGGTCCTCTACGAGCAGTACTTC,CASTQTRRAGVLYEQYF
TRBJ2-7,NA,NA,TRBV21-1,TGTGCCAGCAGCGAAAGCCCTGGGGGGGACAAAGTAAACTACGAGCAGTACTTC,CASSESPGGDKVNYEQYF
TRBJ2-7,NA,NA,TRBV7-2,TGTGCCAGCAGCTTAGGCTGGTACGAGCAGTACTTC,CASSLGWYEQYF
TRBJ1-6,NA,few,TRBV6-5,TGTGCCAGCAGTTACTCGGGCGTTGGAGATTCACCCCTCCACTTT,CASSYSGVGDSPLHF
TRBJ2-7,TRBD1,few,TRBV6-1,TGTGCCAGCAGTACAGGGGACGAGCAGTACTTC,CASSTGDEQYF
TRBJ1-1,TRBD1,NA,TRBV7-2,TGTGCCAGCAGCTTACAGGGGGCGGGGGACACTGAAGCTTTCTTT,CASSLQGAGDTEAFF